This is a list of T cell receptor beta chains from one sample in a study of blood T cell repertoires in COVID-19. The assay was immunoSEQ multiplex PCR, and TCRdb's table has in-frame clones only and misses some. The repertoire holds approximately 270,000 clones, roughly 90% seen once, with around 2.8% in the top ten. The sequenced sample consisted of PBMCs or T cells enriched from blood (not recorded which). The receptors were gathered from a man between 40 and 49 years old who had been exposed to COVID-19. Each CDR3 is given with its conserved first and last residue. The D gene is left open where the match is weak. Only part of the rows carry a size: once, few, many, or a class if the clone is expanded.

D gene	V gene	J gene	clone size	CDR3 DNA	CDR3 protein
NA	TRBV14	TRBJ2-3	NA	TGTGCCAGCAGCCGGCCTGGGGCCCCAGATACGCAGTATTTT	CASSRPGAPDTQYF
NA	TRBV7-9	TRBJ1-1	NA	TGTGCCAGCAGCTCCCCGGCGGTGAACACTGAAGCTTTCTTT	CASSSPAVNTEAFF
NA	TRBV30	TRBJ1-3	NA	TGTGCCTGGACGGCGGGGGTTACTGGAAACACCATATATTTT	CAWTAGVTGNTIYF
TRBD1	TRBV19	TRBJ2-3	NA	TGTGCCAGTAGTACCCTTACAGGGGCCCCCTGGGATACGCAGTATTTT	CASSTLTGAPWDTQYF
NA	TRBV5-4	TRBJ1-4	NA	TGTGCCACCTCACAGGGCACGGAGGAAAAACTGTTTTTT	CATSQGTEEKLFF
NA	TRBV7-2	TRBJ2-2	NA	TGTGCCAGCAGCCAGGGACTTGTTAACACCGGGGAGCTGTTTTTT	CASSQGLVNTGELFF
TRBD1	TRBV28	TRBJ1-4	NA	TGTGCCAGCAGTTTTGAGGGGGCGACTAATGAAAAACTGTTTTTT	CASSFEGATNEKLFF
TRBD1	TRBV15	TRBJ1-3	NA	TGTGCCACCAGCAGAGAGGGACAGAACTCTGGAAACACCATATATTTT	CATSREGQNSGNTIYF
NA	TRBV5-5	TRBJ2-7	NA	TGTGCCAGCAGCTTGGCCAGCGGGGACACCTACGAGCAGTACTTC	CASSLASGDTYEQYF
NA	TRBV5-6	TRBJ1-2	NA	TGTGCCAGCAGCTTATCCGGGAATTATAACTACGGCTACACCTTC	CASSLSGNYNYGYTF
TRBD2	TRBV19	TRBJ2-3	NA	TGTGCCAGTAGTAAGCGACTAGCGGGAGGAACAGATACGCAGTATTTT	CASSKRLAGGTDTQYF
TRBD2	TRBV27	TRBJ2-1	NA	TGTGCCAGCAAACTAGCGGGACACAATGAGCAGTTCTTC	CASKLAGHNEQFF
NA	TRBV27	TRBJ1-1	NA	TGTGCCAGCAGTCCTTTGATAGGCGGGAACACTGAAGCTTTCTTT	CASSPLIGGNTEAFF
NA	TRBV9	TRBJ2-3	NA	TGTGCCAGCAGCGTATTTCGGGAGCCCACAGATACGCAGTATTTT	CASSVFREPTDTQYF
NA	TRBV5-1	TRBJ2-3	NA	TGCGCCAGCAGCTTGGTGGTCGCGGATACGCAGTATTTT	CASSLVVADTQYF
NA	TRBV9	TRBJ2-5	NA	TGTGCCAGCAGCGTCCGGGACACCCTTCGGGAGACCCAGTACTTC	CASSVRDTLRETQYF
TRBD2	TRBV29-1	TRBJ2-2	once	TGCAGCGTTGATGATGGGGGGGTGTTGCTGTTTTTT	CSVDDGGVLLFF
TRBD1	TRBV30	TRBJ1-1	NA	TGTGCCTGGAGTCAGCCAGGGGGGAACACTGAAGCTTTCTTT	CAWSQPGGNTEAFF